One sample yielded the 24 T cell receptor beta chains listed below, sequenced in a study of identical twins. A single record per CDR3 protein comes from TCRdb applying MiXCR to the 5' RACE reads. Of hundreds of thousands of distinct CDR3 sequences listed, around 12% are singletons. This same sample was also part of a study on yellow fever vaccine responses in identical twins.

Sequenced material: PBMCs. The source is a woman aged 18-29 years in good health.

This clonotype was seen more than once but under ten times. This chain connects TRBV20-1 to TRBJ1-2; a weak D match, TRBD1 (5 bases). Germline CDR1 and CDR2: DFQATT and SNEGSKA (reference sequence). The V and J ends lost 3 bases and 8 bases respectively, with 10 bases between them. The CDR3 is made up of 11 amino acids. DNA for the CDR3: TGCAGTGCTAGTTCGGGGGGAGGCTACACCTTC. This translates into CSASSGGGYTF.

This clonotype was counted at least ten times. The CDR3 reads CSVGSRLAGDNEQFF. The CDR3 DNA sequence: TGCAGCGTTGGGTCCAGACTAGCGGGAGACAATGAGCAGTTCTTC. V usage is TRBV29-1 and J usage is TRBJ2-1; 12 positions match TRBD2. Germline V gene sequence: CDR1 SQVTM, CDR2 ANQGSEA. The V gene end was trimmed by 4 bases and the J gene end by 5 bases; junction bases not matched to a gene: 6. The CDR3 totals 15 residues.

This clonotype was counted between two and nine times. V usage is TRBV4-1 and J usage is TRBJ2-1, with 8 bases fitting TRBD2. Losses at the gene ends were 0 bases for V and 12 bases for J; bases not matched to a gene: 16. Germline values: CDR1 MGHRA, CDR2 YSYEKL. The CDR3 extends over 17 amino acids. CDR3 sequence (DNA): TGCGCCAGCAGCCAAGATAGCGGCGGGAGGTCCTCATTCCGGCAGTTCTTC. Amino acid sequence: CASSQDSGGRSSFRQFF.

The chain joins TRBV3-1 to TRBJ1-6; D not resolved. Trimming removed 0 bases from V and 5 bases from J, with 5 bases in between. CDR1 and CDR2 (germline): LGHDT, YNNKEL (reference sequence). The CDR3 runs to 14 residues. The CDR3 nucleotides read TGTGCCAGCAGCCAAGATTGGGATAATTCACCCCTCCACTTT. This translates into CASSQDWDNSPLHF.

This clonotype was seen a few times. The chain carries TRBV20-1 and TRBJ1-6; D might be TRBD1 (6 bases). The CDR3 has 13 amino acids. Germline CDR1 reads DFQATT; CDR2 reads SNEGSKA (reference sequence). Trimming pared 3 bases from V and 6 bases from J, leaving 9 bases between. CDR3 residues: CSARGRGNSPLHF. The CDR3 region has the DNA TGCAGTGCTAGGGGCAGGGGTAATTCACCCCTCCACTTT.

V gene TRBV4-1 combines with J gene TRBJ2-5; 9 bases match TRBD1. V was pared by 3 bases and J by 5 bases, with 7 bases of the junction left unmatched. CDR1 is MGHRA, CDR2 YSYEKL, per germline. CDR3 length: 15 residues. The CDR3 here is CASSHGDRDSETQYF. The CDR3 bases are TGCGCCAGCAGCCACGGGGACAGGGACTCGGAGACCCAGTACTTC.

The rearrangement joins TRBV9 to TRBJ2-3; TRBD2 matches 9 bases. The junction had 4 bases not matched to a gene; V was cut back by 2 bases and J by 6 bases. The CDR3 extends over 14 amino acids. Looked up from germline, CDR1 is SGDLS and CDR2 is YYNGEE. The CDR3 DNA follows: TGTGCCAGCAGCGTTAGCGGGGGCGGGGATACGCAGTATTTT. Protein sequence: CASSVSGGGDTQYF.

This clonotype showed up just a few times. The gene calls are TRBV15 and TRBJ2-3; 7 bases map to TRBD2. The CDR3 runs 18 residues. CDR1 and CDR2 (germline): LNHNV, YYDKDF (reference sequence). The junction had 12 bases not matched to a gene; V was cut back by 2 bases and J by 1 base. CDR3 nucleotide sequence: TGTGCCACCAGCAGAAGACGACAACTGGGAGGGGGCACAGATACGCAGTATTTT. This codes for CATSRRRQLGGGTDTQYF.

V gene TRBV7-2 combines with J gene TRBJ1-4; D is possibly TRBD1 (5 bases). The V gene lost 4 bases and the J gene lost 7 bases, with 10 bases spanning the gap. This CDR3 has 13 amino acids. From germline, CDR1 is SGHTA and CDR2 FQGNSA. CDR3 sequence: CASSSRVGEKLFF. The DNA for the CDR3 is TGTGCCAGCAGCTCCAGGGTTGGTGAAAAACTGTTTTTT.

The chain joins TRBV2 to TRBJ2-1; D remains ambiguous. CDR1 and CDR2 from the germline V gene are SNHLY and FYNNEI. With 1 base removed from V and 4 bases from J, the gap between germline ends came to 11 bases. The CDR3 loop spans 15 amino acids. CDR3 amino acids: CASSEGNPGYNEQFF. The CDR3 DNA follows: TGTGCCAGCAGTGAAGGAAACCCCGGTTACAATGAGCAGTTCTTC.

CDR3 region: CASSSTLYEQYV. CDR3 in DNA: TGTGCCAGCAGCTCTACACTCTACGAGCAGTACGTC. The rearrangement joins TRBV5-5 to TRBJ2-7; D not certain. This CDR3 has 12 residues. The germline V gene has CDR1 SGHKS and CDR2 YYEKEE (reference sequence). V was shortened by 3 bases and J by 3 bases, with 7 bases between the two germline ends.

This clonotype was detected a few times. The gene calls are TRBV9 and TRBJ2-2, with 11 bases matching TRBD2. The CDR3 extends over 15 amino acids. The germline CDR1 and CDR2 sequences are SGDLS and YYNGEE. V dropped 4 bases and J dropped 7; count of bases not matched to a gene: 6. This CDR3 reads CASSPTSGVVGELFF. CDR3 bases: TGTGCCAGCAGCCCGACTAGCGGGGTGGTCGGGGAGCTGTTTTTT.

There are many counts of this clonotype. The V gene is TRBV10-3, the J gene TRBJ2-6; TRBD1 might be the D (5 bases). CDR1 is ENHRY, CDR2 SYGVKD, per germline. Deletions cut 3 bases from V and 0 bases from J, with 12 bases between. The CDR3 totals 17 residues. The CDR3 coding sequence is TGTGCCATCAGTGACCAGGGCGTTGCCTCTGGGGCCAACGTCCTGACTTTC. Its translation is CAISDQGVASGANVLTF.

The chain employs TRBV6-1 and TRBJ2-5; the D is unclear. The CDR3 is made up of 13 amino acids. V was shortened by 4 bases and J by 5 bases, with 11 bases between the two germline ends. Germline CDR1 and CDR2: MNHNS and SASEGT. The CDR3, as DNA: TGTGCCAGCAGTGCTTTGCTTGGCGAGACCCAGTACTTC. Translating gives CASSALLGETQYF.

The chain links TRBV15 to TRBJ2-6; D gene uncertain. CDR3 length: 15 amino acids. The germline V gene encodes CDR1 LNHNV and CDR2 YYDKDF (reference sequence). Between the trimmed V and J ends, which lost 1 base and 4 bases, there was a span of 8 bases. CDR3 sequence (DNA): TGTGCCACCAGCAGAGGAGGTCGGGGGGCCAACGTCCTGACTTTC. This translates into CATSRGGRGANVLTF.

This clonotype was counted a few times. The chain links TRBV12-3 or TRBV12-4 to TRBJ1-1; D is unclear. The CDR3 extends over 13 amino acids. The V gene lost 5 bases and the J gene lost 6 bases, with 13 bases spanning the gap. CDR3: CASSVREAAEAFF. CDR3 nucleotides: TGTGCCAGCAGTGTTAGGGAGGCGGCTGAAGCTTTCTTT.

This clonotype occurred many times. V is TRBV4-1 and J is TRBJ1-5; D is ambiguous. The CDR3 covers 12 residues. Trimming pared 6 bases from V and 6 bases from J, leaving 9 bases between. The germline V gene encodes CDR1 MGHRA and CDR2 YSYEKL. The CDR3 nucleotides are TGCGCCAGCAGTTTCACTGGTCAGCCCCAGCATTTT. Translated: CASSFTGQPQHF.

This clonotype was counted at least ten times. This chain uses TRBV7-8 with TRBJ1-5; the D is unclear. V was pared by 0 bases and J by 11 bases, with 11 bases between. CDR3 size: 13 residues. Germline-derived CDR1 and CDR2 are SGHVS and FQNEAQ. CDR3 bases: TGTGCCAGCAGCTTAGCCACCTGGGTGGCCCAGCATTTT. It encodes CASSLATWVAQHF.

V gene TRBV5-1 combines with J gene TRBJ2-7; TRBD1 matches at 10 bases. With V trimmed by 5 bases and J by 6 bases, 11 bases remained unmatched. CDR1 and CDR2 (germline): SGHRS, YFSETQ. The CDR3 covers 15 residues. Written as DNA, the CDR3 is TGCGCCAGCAGATCGACCGGGACAGGGGTTCTCGAGCAGTACTTC. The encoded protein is CASRSTGTGVLEQYF.

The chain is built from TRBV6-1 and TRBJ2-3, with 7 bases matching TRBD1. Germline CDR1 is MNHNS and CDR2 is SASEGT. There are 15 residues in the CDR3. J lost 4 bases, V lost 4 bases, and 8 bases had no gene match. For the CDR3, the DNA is TGTGCCAGCAGTGCAGGGGGAACACTGCCAGATACGCAGTATTTT. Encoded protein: CASSAGGTLPDTQYF.

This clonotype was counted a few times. CDR3 nucleotide sequence: TGTGCCACCAGTGATTTTGGGCCAGGGGGAAGACCATCCGGGGAGCTGTTTTTT. Encoded protein: CATSDFGPGGRPSGELFF. The rearrangement joins TRBV24-1 to TRBJ2-2; 7 bases fit TRBD1. Unmatched junction bases numbered 13, after V lost 1 base and J lost 6 bases. Germline CDR1 is KGHDR and CDR2 is SFDVKD. This CDR3 comprises 18 residues.

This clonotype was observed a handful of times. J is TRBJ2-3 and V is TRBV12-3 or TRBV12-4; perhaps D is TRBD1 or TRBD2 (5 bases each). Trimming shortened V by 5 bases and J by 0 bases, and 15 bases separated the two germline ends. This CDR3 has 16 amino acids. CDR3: CASSIAGTPSTDTQYF. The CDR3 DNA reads TGTGCCAGCAGTATCGCCGGGACGCCAAGCACAGATACGCAGTATTTT.

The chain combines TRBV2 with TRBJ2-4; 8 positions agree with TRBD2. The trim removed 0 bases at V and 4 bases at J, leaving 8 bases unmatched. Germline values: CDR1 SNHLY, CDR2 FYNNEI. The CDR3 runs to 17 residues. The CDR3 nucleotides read TGTGCCAGCAGTGAAGCCGTGATAGCGGGGTGGAAAAACATTCAGTACTTC. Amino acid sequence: CASSEAVIAGWKNIQYF.

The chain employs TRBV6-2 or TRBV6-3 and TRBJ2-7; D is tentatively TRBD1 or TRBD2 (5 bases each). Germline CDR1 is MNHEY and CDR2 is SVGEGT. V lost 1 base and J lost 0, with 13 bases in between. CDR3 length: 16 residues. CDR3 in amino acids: CASSYFGTGSSYEQYF. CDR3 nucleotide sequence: TGTGCCAGCAGTTACTTCGGGACGGGGAGCTCCTACGAGCAGTACTTC.